The 21 T cell receptor beta chains in this list originate from one sample, sequenced in a study of CD8 T cells in ankylosing spondylitis. Each CDR3 protein is one row after TCRdb ran MiXCR on the 5' RACE reads. The sample lists 200,000 to 300,000 distinct CDR3 sequences, over 30% occurring once. Sequencing was carried out using blood, either unsorted or a sorted T cell fraction (not recorded which). The receptors shown here come from a male donor with ankylosing spondylitis or in good health (not recorded which).

The gene calls are TRBV20-1 and TRBJ2-3; TRBD2 matches 9 bases. Germline assignment: CDR1 DFQATT and CDR2 SNEGSKA (reference sequence). The CDR3 spans 15 residues. Unmatched junction bases numbered 5, after V lost 1 base and J lost 3 bases. The CDR3 is CSARATSGGTDTQYF. DNA of the CDR3: TGCAGTGCTAGAGCAACGAGCGGGGGGACAGATACGCAGTATTTT.

The count of this clonotype is one. The rearrangement links TRBV28 to TRBJ2-2; unclear D gene. Germline assignment: CDR1 MDHEN and CDR2 SYDVKM. The CDR3 length is 12 residues. Trimming cost V 8 bases and J 6 bases, with 10 bases left between them. The chain's CDR3 is CASCRVAGELFF. Here the CDR3 DNA reads TGTGCCAGCTGTAGGGTGGCCGGGGAGCTGTTTTTT.

This clonotype occurred a few times. V usage is TRBV11-2 and J usage is TRBJ2-3; no definite D call. The V end was cut by 3 bases, the J end by 5 bases, with 6 bases between. CDR3 length: 12 amino acids. Germline V CDR1 and CDR2: SGHAT, FQNNGV. The CDR3 here is CASSLWGDTQYF. CDR3 coding DNA: TGTGCCAGCAGCTTGTGGGGAGATACGCAGTATTTT.

CDR3 residues: CACAPDSYNEQFF. CDR3 sequence (DNA): TGCGCCTGCGCTCCTGATAGCTACAATGAGCAGTTCTTC. V and J are TRBV5-1 and TRBJ2-1; the D is unclear. V was shortened by 10 bases and J by 3 bases, with 14 bases between the two germline ends. The CDR3 sequence is 13 residues long. The germline V gene has CDR1 SGHRS and CDR2 YFSETQ. The full variable domain, in which reference TRBV5-1 and TRBJ2-1 provide the parts outside the CDR3, is KAGVTQTPRYLIKTRGQQVTLSCSPISGHRSVSWYQQTPGQGLQFLFEYFSETQRNKGNFPGRFSGRQFSNSRSEMNVSTLELGDSALYLCACAPDSYNEQFFGPGTRLTVL.

This clonotype was seen a handful of times. The rearrangement uses TRBV12-5 and TRBJ2-2; TRBD1 matches 9 bases. The CDR3 spans 14 residues. Looked up from germline, CDR1 is LGHNT and CDR2 is FRNRAP. Trimming took 4 bases from V and 6 from J; bases not matched to a gene: 3. CDR3 nucleotide sequence: TGTGCTAGTGGTTCCGGGGACAGGGCCGGGGAGCTGTTTTTT. Amino acids: CASGSGDRAGELFF.

This clonotype was picked up a small number of times. The chain joins TRBV5-1 to TRBJ2-1, with D uncertain. Deletions cut 2 bases from V and 2 bases from J, with 8 bases between. Germline-derived CDR1 and CDR2 are SGHRS and YFSETQ. CDR3 length: 14 residues. CDR3 sequence (DNA): TGCGCCAGCAGCTTTGGGGATCCCTACAATGAGCAGTTCTTC. Translation gives CASSFGDPYNEQFF.

The chain joins TRBV20-1 to TRBJ2-5; no clear D. Trimming cost V 3 bases and J 2 bases, with 10 bases left between them. CDR1 and CDR2 (germline): DFQATT, SNEGSKA (reference sequence). CDR3 length: 13 residues. The CDR3 DNA reads as TGCAGTGCTAGTTTGGTGGAACAAGAGACCCAGTACTTC. This sequence encodes CSASLVEQETQYF.

A few counts support this clonotype. The chain carries TRBV20-1 and TRBJ2-1; 8 bases map to TRBD1. Germline CDR1 is DFQATT and CDR2 is SNEGSKA (reference sequence). V shed 3 bases, J shed 4 bases, and the junction held 5 bases outside the gene matches. CDR3 length equals 14 residues. CDR3 nucleotide sequence: TGCAGTGCTAGGCCCCGGGACAGGTACAATGAGCAGTTCTTC. It codes for CSARPRDRYNEQFF.

The V call is TRBV20-1, the J call TRBJ2-1; weak D call: TRBD1 (6 bases). This CDR3 contains 15 residues. Germline values: CDR1 DFQATT, CDR2 SNEGSKA (reference sequence). V was cut by 0 bases and J by 4 bases, with 13 bases left in between. DNA of the CDR3: TGCAGTGCTAGAGATCCTGGGACAATATACAATGAGCAGTTCTTC. It is translated as CSARDPGTIYNEQFF.

This clonotype was counted at least ten times. Compared with germline, one end of the junction differs, possibly owing to a read error. This chain joins TRBV29-1 and TRBJ1-4; weak D call: TRBD1 (5 bases). The length of the CDR3 is 13 residues. The germline gives CDR1 SQVTM, CDR2 ANQGSEA. The CDR3 coding sequence is TGCAGCGTCGAAGGGACCGATAATGAAAAACTGTTTTTT. It yields the protein CSVEGTDNEKLFF. The variable domain in full, completed from reference TRBV29-1 and TRBJ1-4, reads SAVISQKPSRDICQRGTSLTIQCQVDSQVTMMFWYRQQPGQSLTLIATANQGSEATYESGFVIDKFPISRPNLTFSTLTVSNMSPEDSSIYLCSVEGTDNEKLFFGSGTQLSVL.

This clonotype was seen repeatedly, ten times or more. The chain is built from TRBV20-1 and TRBJ2-3, with 9 positions matching TRBD2. Germline values: CDR1 DFQATT, CDR2 SNEGSKA (reference sequence). J lost 5 bases, V lost 5 bases, and 5 bases had no gene match. The CDR3 has 13 amino acids. Written as DNA, the CDR3 is TGCAGTGCTCAACATAGCGGGAGAGATACGCAGTATTTT. Its translation is CSAQHSGRDTQYF.

Only a few counts were recorded for this clonotype. CDR3 coding DNA: TGTGCCATCTCAGAGAGCACAGATACGCAGTATTTT. Its protein product is CAISESTDTQYF. The V gene is TRBV10-3, the J gene TRBJ2-3; no definite D call. Trimming left V 8 bases short and J 0 bases short, with 6 bases between. This CDR3 has 12 residues. Per germline, CDR1 ENHRY and CDR2 SYGVKD.

In its sample, this clonotype was seen a few times. This chain links TRBV29-1 with TRBJ2-7, with 7 bases matching TRBD1. Germline CDR1 SQVTM, CDR2 ANQGSEA. CDR3 length: 12 residues. Trimming cost V 4 bases and J 3 bases; bases outside gene matches: 3. CDR3 coding DNA: TGCAGCGTTGCGACAGGGATCTACGAGCAGTACTTC. As protein: CSVATGIYEQYF.

V usage is TRBV6-1 and J usage is TRBJ2-5, with 8 bases lining up with TRBD1. V dropped 7 bases and J dropped 4; count of bases not matched to a gene: 14. CDR1 is MNHNS and CDR2 is SASEGT in the germline V gene. CDR3 size: 16 residues. The CDR3, as DNA: TGTGCCAGCATCGAAAGGTCCAACAGGGGGAGAGAGACCCAGTACTTC. Residues: CASIERSNRGRETQYF.

The genes are TRBV10-1 and TRBJ2-2; 7 positions agree with TRBD1. With 4 bases clipped from V and 6 bases from J, the junction kept 5 bases outside the gene matches. The CDR3 is made up of 14 amino acids. CDR1 and CDR2 from the germline V gene are WNHNN and SYGVQD (reference sequence). The CDR3 sequence: CASSGTQGAGELFF. The CDR3 nucleotides read TGCGCCAGCAGTGGGACCCAGGGGGCCGGGGAGCTGTTTTTT.

The chain joins TRBV6-5 to TRBJ1-6, with D perhaps TRBD1 (6 bases). Germline V gene sequence: CDR1 MNHEY, CDR2 SVGAGI. V was clipped by 2 bases and J by 0 bases, with 14 bases between them. This CDR3 contains 18 residues. This CDR3 is CASSYRGQGSSYNSPLHF. DNA for the CDR3: TGTGCCAGCAGTTACCGTGGGCAGGGGAGCTCCTATAATTCACCCCTCCACTTT.

Only a few counts were recorded for this clonotype. This chain links TRBV5-1 with TRBJ2-3, with TRBD1 identical over 9 bases. The CDR3 is 14 residues long. Germline V gene sequence: CDR1 SGHRS, CDR2 YFSETQ. Germline trimming cut 2 bases from V and 5 bases from J; bases unmatched to any gene: 3. CDR3 DNA sequence: TGCGCCAGCAGCTTCAACAGGGGGCGAGATACGCAGTATTTT. This sequence encodes CASSFNRGRDTQYF.

This clonotype has just a few counts. The chain is built from TRBV12-3 or TRBV12-4 and TRBJ1-2; 8 nucleotides agree with TRBD1. The CDR3 is 14 residues long. V shed 7 bases, J shed 6 bases, and the junction held 10 bases outside the gene matches. The CDR3 DNA sequence: TGTGCCAGCACCCCGACAGGGGATCTGGATGGCTACACCTTC. Amino acids: CASTPTGDLDGYTF.

V gene TRBV20-1 combines with J gene TRBJ2-5, with a possible D match to TRBD1 (6 bases). V was trimmed by 0 bases and J by 2 bases, leaving 10 bases between them. The CDR3 sequence is 14 residues long. CDR1 is DFQATT, CDR2 SNEGSKA, per germline (reference sequence). CDR3 sequence (DNA): TGCAGTGCTAGAGAGGGGACACGACAAGAGACCCAGTACTTC. Translated, it gives CSAREGTRQETQYF.

This clonotype occurred a few times. This chain joins TRBV25-1 and TRBJ2-2; D is uncertain. The CDR3 length is 14 residues. Germline V gene lookup returns CDR1 MGHDK and CDR2 SYGVNS. Trimming cost V 2 bases and J 5 bases, with 9 bases left between them. CDR3 DNA sequence: TGTGCCAGCAGTGAAACTCAATGGACCGGGGAGCTGTTTTTT. Translating gives CASSETQWTGELFF.

This clonotype was counted between two and nine times. The V gene is TRBV20-1, the J gene TRBJ2-3; a possible D gene is TRBD1 (5 bases). Trimming removed 3 bases at V and 6 bases at J, with 10 bases between. This CDR3 contains 12 residues. Germline V gene lookup returns CDR1 DFQATT and CDR2 SNEGSKA (reference sequence). CDR3 sequence: CSARQKGDTQYF. DNA of the CDR3: TGCAGTGCTAGGCAGAAGGGGGATACGCAGTATTTT.